The clone carrying this T cell receptor (beta chain) was seen a single time. The data stem from a study of blood T cell repertoires in COVID-19. Study-level information: The United States, Italy and Spain supplied acute and convalescent COVID-19 samples.

Germline assignment: CDR1 MNHEY and CDR2 SMNVEV (reference sequence). Trimming left V 1 base short and J 1 base short, with 11 bases between. This CDR3 has 16 residues. Original analysis: Estimated nucleated cell counts came from reference gene primer amplification. The protocol was immunoSEQ multiplex PCR, while the TCRdb copy is restricted to in-frame clones and leaves out a portion. V, J and clone size are those of that table, while D and trimming were read from the DNA. The top ten clones hold approximately 4.7% of a sample with 150,000 to 200,000 clones, approximately 82% of them seen once. The V gene is TRBV27, the J gene TRBJ2-4; TRBD2 is a possible D gene (5 bases). The sample consisted of PBMCs or T cells enriched from blood (not recorded which). This TCR came from a woman aged 60 to 75 with acute COVID-19. The CDR3 loop reads CASSLWGTGAKNIQYF. In nucleotides, the CDR3 is TGTGCCAGCAGTTTATGGGGTACGGGGGCCAAAAACATTCAGTACTTC.